This T cell receptor (beta chain) was identified during a study of CD8 T cells in ankylosing spondylitis. Notes on the study in general: A TCR beta motif made of about 8 highly homologous variants seemed typical of ankylosing spondylitis blood. Some motif variants had been reported before (in reactive arthritis synovial fluid and blood). In ankylosing spondylitis patients, matched synovial fluid reportedly showed significant enrichment of disease-linked clones. Relatively rare in peripheral blood, disease-linked clones were also CD8+.

Molecular-barcoded quantitative 5'-RACE produced these TCR beta libraries. MiXCR was run by TCRdb on the 5' RACE reads, yielding one entry per CDR3 protein. The table records roughly 370,000 distinct CDR3 sequences, around 22% of them present only once. The CDR3 runs to 15 residues. Germline CDR1 and CDR2: LGHNA and YSLEER. V was trimmed by 0 bases and J by 4 bases, leaving 12 bases between them. This clonotype was counted between two and nine times. Its antigen remains unknown. This receptor was identified in a male donor with ankylosing spondylitis. The V gene is TRBV4-3, the J gene TRBJ1-2; D not resolved. The material sequenced was blood, either unsorted or a sorted T cell fraction (not recorded which). Here the CDR3 reads CASSQDSLSPYGYTF. CDR3 DNA sequence: TGCGCCAGCAGCCAAGATAGCTTATCTCCCTATGGCTACACCTTC.